This entry concerns a single TCR beta chain. Per the germline V gene, CDR1 is SEHNR and CDR2 is FQNEAQ (reference sequence). V was shortened by 3 bases and J by 3 bases, with 8 bases between the two germline ends. The CDR3 length is 13 residues. These data originate in a study of blood T cell repertoires in COVID-19. Per the authors' pipeline: Using reference gene primer amplification, nucleated cell counts were estimated. Clones were read by immunoSEQ multiplex PCR, and TCRdb kept only the in-frame ones, dropping some. V and J calls and clone size are those listed in that table; D and trimming were worked out from the DNA. The sample has 15,000 to 20,000 clones; 85% to 95% are singletons.

The source is a woman in her forties or fifties with active COVID-19. The rearrangement joins TRBV7-9 to TRBJ1-1, with D hard to call. Sequencing was carried out using peripheral blood. Written as DNA, the CDR3 is TGTGCCAGCAGCTTTTACGGGGACACTGAAGCTTTCTTT. Residues: CASSFYGDTEAFF.